The 3 T cell receptor beta chains below all came from one sample that was sequenced in a study of human T cells and chemical hapten exposure. From the RACE reads, TCRdb called clonotypes with MiXCR, one entry per CDR3 protein. Here the sample spans approximately 350,000 distinct CDR3 sequences, about 6% being singletons. Time point meaning: patch test 2, 6 weeks after DPC sensitization. Noted treatment: therapeutic diphenylcyclopropenone sensitization with weekly scalp DPC. Sequencing used whole blood, obtained in connection with sensitization to the hapten diphenylcyclopropenone (DPC). The receptor set was obtained from a woman under 30 with alopecia areata. Some clones in this sample may be carry-over from other donors' samples.

The gene calls are TRBV6-2 or TRBV6-3 and TRBJ2-5; TRBD2 is a possible D gene (6 bases). This CDR3 comprises 16 residues. V was pared by 7 bases and J by 1 base, with 19 bases between. CDR1 MNHEY and CDR2 SVGEGT come from the germline V gene. The CDR3: CASKTTGGALQETQYF. In nucleotides, the CDR3 is TGTGCCAGCAAAACGACCGGCGGGGCCCTCCAAGAGACCCAGTACTTC.

The chain joins TRBV20-1 to TRBJ2-2; the match to TRBD1 covers 9 bases. The V and J ends lost 3 bases and 2 bases, in that order; junction bases with no gene match: 10. The length of the CDR3 is 17 residues. Germline values: CDR1 DFQATT, CDR2 SNEGSKA (reference sequence). The CDR3 nucleotides are TGCAGTGCTAGCGAGACGCCGGACAGGGGAAACACCGGGGAGCTGTTTTTT. Amino acids: CSASETPDRGNTGELFF.

This clonotype was seen a few times. The chain carries TRBV6-5 and TRBJ2-7; D might be TRBD1 (6 bases). The CDR3 runs 14 residues. V gave up 4 bases and J gave up 3 bases, with 13 bases separating them. Germline CDR1 reads MNHEY; CDR2 reads SVGAGI. CDR3 residues: CASSLDSRGYEQYF. CDR3 nucleotide sequence: TGTGCCAGCAGTTTGGACAGTCGGGGCTACGAGCAGTACTTC.